This T cell receptor beta chain was identified in a study of CD8+CD57+ T cells in acquired aplastic anemia (dated by TCRdb to the late 2010s). For the wider study: A mean of roughly 3.2 ug of DNA, ranging from roughly 0.17 to 30 ug, was extracted from sorted CD4+ and CD8+ cells. An average of roughly 10 million reads for CD4+ cells and 11 million to 13 million reads for CD8+ cells was obtained from healthy donor samples. Points the paper makes about the study in general: Twenty-nine CD8+ CDR3 sequences were shared between patients and controls but appeared highly expressed in patients and within their immunodominant clones. CD8+ Simpson's diversity did not differ significantly between patients and healthy controls (P=0.060).

Genomic DNA was used as template for profiling of TCR beta VDJ combinations and CDR3 sequences. An Illumina HiSeq 2000 was used for TCR repertoire sequencing. The published analysis was carried out like this. Repertoires were assessed using TRBV/TRBJ rearrangement plots, CDR3 size and DJ length profiles, and Simpson's diversity index. The most abundant DNA sequence in the deep sequencing data was taken as the immunodominant clone. CDR3 amino acid sequences were screened for sharing across subjects and compared with published repertoires and the VDJdb database. TCRdb trimmed public reads at Q25 via fastp, called clones via MiXCR and kept in-frame beta chains. CDR3 protein duplicates are merged, each entry listing the most common genes and DNA. These V and J calls rely on TCRdb rather than the paper's analysis. Recorded for this sample are 400,000 to 450,000 distinct CDR3 sequences; 65% to 75% of them occurred a single time. The ten most abundant clones make up 3.5% to 4.5% of the sample.

Including the terminal cysteine and phenylalanine, the CDR3 comprises 13 residues. The DNA shown is the 39-base CDR3, in frame from base 1. CDR1 and CDR2 are read off the germline V gene (reference sequence) as LNHDA and SQIVND. V sheds 5 bases and J sheds 4 bases, leaving 12 bases between their ends. In the study, sorted CD4+ and CD8+ blood T cells from patients with severe aplastic anemia and from healthy subjects underwent deep sequencing of TCR repertoires. Ficoll-Paque density gradient centrifugation was used to isolate peripheral blood mononuclear cells. CD4+ and CD8+ T cells were sorted by FACS or magnetic beads before DNA extraction. In this sample, this clonotype turned up many times. This clone's antigen is unknown. Base quality data are lacking; no much larger clone is found one base away.

The sequencing sample was made of sorted CD4+, CD8+, or CD8+CD57+ T cells (not recorded which) from PBMCs. The sequence joins TRBV19 to TRBJ2-7, with the D gene uncertain. The receptor comes from a human donor in good health, serving as a control. Here the CDR3 is given as CASSFHTPYEQYF. DNA sequence: TGTGCCAGTAGTTTTCACACCCCGTACGAGCAGTACTTC.